This TCR beta chain is drawn from a study of regulatory T cells in long-lasting Graves disease. The sample holds a few counts of this clonotype. Construction of the TCR beta libraries employed iRepertoire HTBI primers in conjunction with Arm-PCR of CDR3 regions. In TCRdb, the multiplex PCR reads were re-called with MiXCR into one record per CDR3 protein. In the table there are about 290,000 distinct CDR3 sequences, 20% to 25% of which are singletons. Stated time point: persistent/refractory GD, antithyroid drugs over 5 years with positive TRAb. Following extraction of RNA from PBMCs, that RNA was used to make the TCR library. Germline CDR1 and CDR2: LNHDA and SQIVND (reference sequence). The CDR3 is 13 amino acids. V was shortened by 3 bases and J by 3 bases, with 8 bases between the two germline ends.

The gene calls are TRBV19 and TRBJ1-1; D ambiguous. This receptor was obtained from a female donor with Graves disease. Sequences were derived from peripheral blood mononuclear cells (PBMCs), sampled when the disease was refractory, from a patient treated with antithyroid drugs. The CDR3 nucleotides are TGTGCCAGTAGTATTGGACCGGACACTGAAGCTTTCTTT. Protein: CASSIGPDTEAFF.